This entry lists 23 T cell receptor beta chains sequenced from one sample in a study of T-cell reconstitution after alpha-beta-depleted transplantation in children (dated by TCRdb to 2016 to 2018). Receptors were amplified or captured by PCR. TCRdb shows the sequencer as Illumina HiSeq 2500. To normalize quantification of the TCRbeta repertoire, the TCR libraries were built with molecular barcoding that relied on unique molecular identifiers. TCRdb trimmed public reads at Q25 via fastp, called clones via MiXCR and kept in-frame beta chains. Each entry is one CDR3 protein sequence, shown with its most common DNA and genes. The sample table lists roughly 350,000 distinct CDR3 sequences, around 10% of them with a count of one. Less than 2.5% of the sample rests with the top ten. The sequencing here drew on PBMCs from the stem cell graft donor, taken from the stem cell graft. The origin of the receptors is a human donor who donated a stem cell graft to a child with acute lymphoblastic leukemia.

This clonotype was recorded many times. This chain links TRBV28 with TRBJ2-5; 7 positions match TRBD2. Germline V gene lookup returns CDR1 MDHEN and CDR2 SYDVKM. This CDR3 spans 20 amino acids. Trimming removed 7 bases from V and 0 bases from J; junction bases left unmatched: 23. The DNA of the CDR3 is TGTGCCAGCACCCCAATCCAGCTCCGGGACTATGGGGATAACCAAGAGACCCAGTACTTC. Its protein is CASTPIQLRDYGDNQETQYF.

Ten or more counts support this clonotype. The V gene is TRBV29-1, the J gene TRBJ2-7; either TRBD1 or TRBD2 may supply D (5 bases each). This CDR3 contains 13 residues. Trimming cost V 3 bases and J 1 base, with 10 bases left between them. Germline assignment: CDR1 SQVTM and CDR2 ANQGSEA. CDR3 DNA sequence: TGCAGCGTTGAGGGGGAAGGGTCCTACGAGCAGTACTTC. Protein product: CSVEGEGSYEQYF.

This clonotype has ten or more counts. The chain combines TRBV4-1 with TRBJ2-7; D call uncertain. CDR3 length: 13 residues. The germline V gene has CDR1 MGHRA and CDR2 YSYEKL. Trimming took off 1 base at V and 2 bases at J, with 6 bases between the two ends. In DNA form, the CDR3 reads TGCGCCAGCAGCCAAGGCCAGGCCTACGAGCAGTACTTC. Encoded protein: CASSQGQAYEQYF.

The V gene is TRBV27, the J gene TRBJ1-2; the D gene is possibly TRBD1 (5 bases). Germline V gene data show CDR1 as MNHEY and CDR2 as SMNVEV (reference sequence). V lost 6 bases to trimming and J lost 0 bases, with 17 bases between them. The CDR3 loop spans 16 amino acids. The CDR3 coding sequence is TGTGCCAGCAGACCATACACCGGGACCTCTAACTATGGCTACACCTTC. Its translation: CASRPYTGTSNYGYTF.

CDR3 protein: CASSQGVGQTLSLNSPLHF. Written as DNA, the CDR3 is TGCGCCAGCAGCCAAGGGGTGGGACAGACCCTGAGTTTAAATTCACCCCTCCACTTT. The gene calls are TRBV4-3 and TRBJ1-6, with 7 bases that match TRBD1. The CDR3 extends over 19 amino acids. In germline, CDR1 is LGHNA, CDR2 YSLEER. Germline trimming cut 1 base from V and 7 bases from J; bases unmatched to any gene: 16.

This chain links TRBV5-5 with TRBJ2-1, with D possibly being TRBD2 (6 bases). The CDR3 contains 15 residues. Germline-derived CDR1 and CDR2 are SGHKS and YYEKEE (reference sequence). V lost 3 bases, J lost 3 bases, and 13 bases lay in between. In DNA, the CDR3 is TGTGCCAGCAGCTCCGGGTCGGGAGACTACAATGAGCAGTTCTTC. It translates to CASSSGSGDYNEQFF.

This clonotype has a handful of counts. The genes are TRBV6-2 or TRBV6-3 and TRBJ2-1; tentative D call: TRBD2 (5 bases). The CDR3 consists of 11 residues. V was pared by 4 bases and J by 15 bases, with 13 bases between. Germline CDR1 MNHEY, CDR2 SVGEGT. The CDR3: CASSSTSSTFF. The DNA for the CDR3 is TGTGCCAGCAGTTCAACTAGTAGTACGTTCTTC.

This clonotype came up a few times. The DNA of the CDR3 is TGTGCCAGCAGCCCCCCATTCGGGGTCGGCGAGCAGTACTTC. Its protein is CASSPPFGVGEQYF. The rearrangement joins TRBV12-3 or TRBV12-4 to TRBJ2-7, with D possibly TRBD2 on 5 matching bases. Trimming took 6 bases from V and 6 from J, leaving 18 bases between them. The CDR3 totals 14 residues.

The rearrangement joins TRBV6-2 or TRBV6-3 to TRBJ2-7; the match to TRBD2 covers 9 bases. Germline V gene data show CDR1 as MNHEY and CDR2 as SVGEGT. V shed 5 bases, J shed 0 bases, and the junction held 8 bases outside the gene matches. This CDR3 has 16 amino acids. The CDR3 DNA reads as TGTGCCAGCAGTGACCCATTTAGCGGGAGCTCCTACGAGCAGTACTTC. It yields the protein CASSDPFSGSSYEQYF.

Worth noting for this clonotype: A much larger clone lies one base from this, so it may be a read error. The CDR3 protein is CASSQGTSDAGELFF. CDR3 DNA sequence: TGTGCCAGCTCCCAAGGGACTAGCGATGCCGGGGAGCTGTTTTTT. V is TRBV3-1 and J is TRBJ2-2; 10 bases map to TRBD2. The CDR3 is made up of 15 amino acids. Trimming cost V 8 bases and J 6 bases; bases outside gene matches: 9. From germline, CDR1 is LGHDT and CDR2 YNNKEL (reference sequence).

This chain uses TRBV7-9 with TRBJ2-1, with 8 bases identical to TRBD2. The germline V gene encodes CDR1 SEHNR and CDR2 FQNEAQ (reference sequence). There are 16 residues in the CDR3. After removal of 4 bases from V and 2 bases from J, the junction contained 7 bases not matched to a gene. The CDR3 coding sequence is TGTGCCAGCAGCTCGAGACTAGCGCGAACCTACAATGAGCAGTTCTTC. It specifies CASSSRLARTYNEQFF.

V usage is TRBV5-1 and J usage is TRBJ2-2; D unresolved. Germline CDR1 SGHRS, CDR2 YFSETQ. The CDR3 is made up of 13 amino acids. V shed 4 bases and J shed 7 bases, with 11 bases lying between them. Here the CDR3 DNA reads TGCGCCAGCAGCGTGTTGACTGACGGGGAGCTGTTTTTT. This sequence encodes CASSVLTDGELFF.

Many counts were recorded for this clonotype. This chain connects TRBV7-9 to TRBJ1-2; D remains unclear. CDR3 length equals 13 residues. The V gene's germline CDR1 is SEHNR and CDR2 FQNEAQ (reference sequence). Trimming took off 3 bases at V and 4 bases at J, with 9 bases between the two ends. The CDR3 nucleotides read TGTGCCAGCAGCTTGGCCGGGTCCTATGGCTACACCTTC. Protein: CASSLAGSYGYTF.

In this sample, this clonotype turned up a few times. The V and J genes are TRBV20-1 and TRBJ2-1; D gene unclear. Trimming pared 0 bases from V and 2 bases from J, leaving 11 bases between. CDR1 and CDR2 from the germline V gene are DFQATT and SNEGSKA (reference sequence). This CDR3 comprises 15 residues. The CDR3 sequence is CSARDRALTYNEQFF. CDR3 coding DNA: TGCAGTGCTAGAGATCGGGCCTTAACCTACAATGAGCAGTTCTTC.

This chain links TRBV4-1 with TRBJ2-1; D possibly corresponds to TRBD2 (5 bases). V shed 1 base and J shed 1 base, with 8 bases lying between them. This CDR3 spans 15 amino acids. Germline V gene sequence: CDR1 MGHRA, CDR2 YSYEKL. This CDR3 is CASSQGPGSYNEQFF. Written as DNA, the CDR3 is TGCGCCAGCAGCCAAGGTCCGGGATCCTACAATGAGCAGTTCTTC.

This clonotype has a handful of counts. This chain uses TRBV5-5 with TRBJ2-1; 8 nucleotides line up with TRBD1. Germline trimming cut 1 base from V and 10 bases from J; bases unmatched to any gene: 10. CDR1 is SGHKS and CDR2 is YYEKEE in the germline V gene (reference sequence). The CDR3 consists of 15 residues. The CDR3 DNA follows: TGTGCCAGCAGCTTGATTCAGGGGGCGGTGGAGGAGCAGTTCTTC. Translation: CASSLIQGAVEEQFF.

A few counts support this clonotype. The V gene is TRBV20-1, the J gene TRBJ1-5; no firm D call. This CDR3 spans 13 amino acids. Germline CDR1 and CDR2: DFQATT and SNEGSKA (reference sequence). The ends were cut back, 5 bases at V and 5 bases at J, with 13 bases in the middle. Here the CDR3 DNA reads TGCAGTGCTTTAGAGTATATCCATCAGCCCCAGCATTTT. This gives the protein CSALEYIHQPQHF.

This clonotype was observed a few times. The chain employs TRBV5-1 and TRBJ2-7, with TRBD2 matching 7 bases. V lost 2 bases to trimming and J lost 7 bases; unmatched junction nucleotides: 15. In germline, CDR1 is SGHRS, CDR2 YFSETQ. The CDR3 consists of 16 residues. The CDR3 protein is CASSLEGTTSTGEQYF. The CDR3 DNA follows: TGCGCCAGCAGCTTAGAAGGGACTACCAGTACGGGGGAGCAGTACTTC.

In this sample, this clonotype turned up a few times. The chain is built from TRBV9 and TRBJ2-1, with TRBD1 as a possible D gene (6 bases). The CDR3 contains 16 residues. Per the germline V gene, CDR1 is SGDLS and CDR2 is YYNGEE. V was clipped by 2 bases and J by 0 bases, with 12 bases between them. The CDR3 spells CASSVYGQTSYNEQFF. In DNA form, the CDR3 reads TGTGCCAGCAGCGTTTACGGACAGACCTCCTACAATGAGCAGTTCTTC.

This clonotype was recorded many times. The V call is TRBV4-1, the J call TRBJ2-1, with TRBD2 matching over 11 bases. V was pared by 0 bases and J by 8 bases, with 6 bases of the junction left unmatched. Germline CDR1 MGHRA, CDR2 YSYEKL. There are 16 residues in the CDR3. As DNA, the CDR3 is TGCGCCAGCAGCCAAGAGTCTAGCGGGAGGTCCCATGAGCAGTTCTTC. This sequence encodes CASSQESSGRSHEQFF.

The sample holds many counts of this clonotype. This chain uses TRBV12-3 or TRBV12-4 with TRBJ2-3; 8 bases are shared with TRBD2. V shed 9 bases and J 2 bases; nucleotides not matched to a gene: 13. The CDR3 is made up of 16 amino acids. The CDR3 sequence: CASRTLADGDTDTQYF. CDR3 in DNA: TGTGCCAGTCGCACACTAGCGGATGGGGACACAGATACGCAGTATTTT.

This clonotype showed up just a few times. The rearrangement links TRBV7-8 to TRBJ1-2; 8 bases line up with TRBD1. The CDR3 spans 14 residues. Germline CDR1 is SGHVS and CDR2 is FQNEAQ. J lost 2 bases, V lost 5 bases, and 4 bases had no gene match. The CDR3 is CASSAGQGNYGYTF. CDR3 nucleotides: TGTGCCAGCAGCGCCGGACAGGGCAACTATGGCTACACCTTC.

The DNA of the CDR3 is TGCGCCAGCAGCCAAGGGGACAGGGGGACTCAGCCCCAGCATTTT. It encodes CASSQGDRGTQPQHF. This chain links TRBV4-1 with TRBJ1-5, with 11 bases that match TRBD1. Germline V gene sequence: CDR1 MGHRA, CDR2 YSYEKL. J was trimmed by 6 bases and V by 1 base; bases with no gene match: 2. The CDR3 spans 15 residues.